A selection of T cell receptor beta chains follows, all from one sample in a study of CD8+ T cells in alopecia areata. TCRdb keeps only in-frame clones here, not all; method: immunoSEQ multiplex PCR. The sample lists tens of thousands of clones, over 85% occurring once. Sample: CD8+ T cells sorted from blood, taken at week 24, from a patient treated with tofacitinib. The receptor source for this set is a human donor with alopecia areata. CDR3s include the opening cysteine and the closing phenylalanine or tryptophan.

V gene,J gene,CDR3 protein
TRBV7-7,TRBJ2-2,CASSLRPGSGELFF
TRBV9,TRBJ2-1,CASSVAGGTRNEQFF
TRBV4-2,-,CASSQDGPAEQYF
TRBV19,TRBJ2-2,CASRPRRDRGDGELFF
TRBV7-9,TRBJ2-5,CASSFGLAEQYF
TRBV7-6,TRBJ1-2,CASSCNIESRKYGYTF
TRBV27,TRBJ2-7,CAAGGGSSYEQYF
TRBV4-1,-,CASSPRTVGETQYF
TRBV4-2,TRBJ2-2,CASSQPREGSWNTGELFF
TRBV7-2,TRBJ2-7,CASSPTDPGEQYF
TRBV6-5,TRBJ2-1,CASSQGNYNEQFF
TRBV29-1,TRBJ2-1,CSVVGLAGSYNEQFF
TRBV6-4,TRBJ2-2,CASSRTVYEVELFF
TRBV4-1,TRBJ2-3,CASSPLWAGGPTDTQYF
TRBV10-3,TRBJ1-2,CAISESIGYYGYTF
TRBV13,TRBJ2-6,CASSLKGIYGANVLTF
TRBV11-2,TRBJ2-7,CASSFSNYEQYF
TRBV19,TRBJ2-1,CASRRSGSYNEQFF
TRBV12-5,TRBJ2-5,CASGLVGEPSETQYF
TRBV4-3,TRBJ1-4,CASSQDRQGGYEKLFF
TRBV29-1,TRBJ2-1,CSAPGGIAGGPRNEQFF
TRBV7-6,TRBJ2-3,CASSLGGPTDTQYF
TRBV7-6,TRBJ2-7,CASSYGTGTYEQYF
TRBV4-3,TRBJ2-2,CASSQDLWGQGDTGELFF
TRBV9,TRBJ2-5,CASSVGLGASGGGETQYF
TRBV4-3,TRBJ2-3,CASSQVRDPYDTDTQYF
TRBV15,TRBJ2-3,CATSSRGGGDTQYF
TRBV9,TRBJ2-3,CASSVEGLAGTDTQYF
TRBV2,TRBJ2-3,CASSEAGLSTDTQYF
TRBV29-1,-,CSVDEGANEQYF
TRBV27,TRBJ2-7,CASSLGPDYEQYF
TRBV29-1,TRBJ2-7,CSVLTRQGSYEQYF
TRBV7-8,TRBJ2-1,CASQTSGARYNEQFF
TRBV4-1,TRBJ2-3,CASSQSAGPATDTQYF
TRBV15,TRBJ2-4,CATSGQWGRGDIQYF
TRBV4-3,TRBJ2-7,CASSQDISGTGVSYEQYF
TRBV11-2,TRBJ1-1,CASSLSLELAEAFF
TRBV29-1,TRBJ1-1,CSVDLGEISNTEAFF
TRBV10-3,TRBJ2-6,CAISGPSGTGAGANVLTF
TRBV19,TRBJ1-1,CASITGNTEAFF
TRBV4-1,TRBJ2-7,CASSQLGDRGKYEQYF
TRBV4-3,TRBJ2-3,CASSQDIGEPSMGGYF
TRBV6-4,TRBJ2-3,CASSDARIGADTQYF
TRBV30,TRBJ2-7,CACGPPEYF